The next 25 T cell receptor beta chains were all read from a single sample in a study of blood T cells in healthy people across ages. Alongside a J-beta primer mix, a sample-barcoded 5' primer served in a second PCR lasting about 7 to 11 cycles. Each CDR3 protein gets one entry after TCRdb re-called the 5' RACE reads with MiXCR. This sample has over 1,500,000 distinct CDR3 sequences; roughly 43% occur once, and the top ten carry around 23%. The sample was blood. The receptor set was obtained from a human donor in good health.

This clonotype turned up a few times. The CDR3 reads CSVASVSPADTQYF. CDR3 coding DNA: TGCAGCGTTGCCTCGGTCTCACCGGCGGATACGCAGTATTTT. This chain links TRBV29-1 with TRBJ2-3; unclear D gene. Trimming took 4 bases from V and 6 from J, leaving 17 bases between them. This CDR3 has 14 residues. From germline, CDR1 is SQVTM and CDR2 ANQGSEA.

The CDR3 sequence: CASSLGTVSSGANVLTF. CDR3 sequence (DNA): TGTGCCAGCTCACTAGGGACAGTAAGCTCTGGGGCCAACGTCCTGACTTTC. The V and J genes are TRBV18 and TRBJ2-6; 7 nucleotides match TRBD1. There are 17 residues in the CDR3. Germline V gene sequence: CDR1 KGHSH, CDR2 LQKENI. The ends lost 4 bases at V and 0 bases at J; junction bases unmatched: 6.

This chain connects TRBV15 to TRBJ1-5; D gene uncertain. CDR1 is LNHNV and CDR2 is YYDKDF in the germline V gene (reference sequence). The length of the CDR3 is 15 residues. V was trimmed by 0 bases and J by 0 bases, leaving 6 bases between them. The CDR3 protein is CATSRERNSNQPQHF. In DNA form, the CDR3 reads TGTGCCACCAGCAGAGAACGGAATAGCAATCAGCCCCAGCATTTT.

This clonotype was recorded a few times. This rearrangement joins TRBV6-2 or TRBV6-3 to TRBJ2-3; unclear D gene. Germline V lookup: CDR1 MNHEY, CDR2 SVGEGT. The CDR3 is made up of 13 amino acids. V lost 7 bases and J lost 3, with 11 bases in between. DNA of the CDR3: TGTGCCAGCATCCCCGACCAAACAGATACGCAGTATTTT. It is translated as CASIPDQTDTQYF.

The chain employs TRBV24-1 and TRBJ2-1; possibly TRBD2 for D (6 bases). The CDR3 totals 15 residues. Germline CDR1 reads KGHDR; CDR2 reads SFDVKD. The V gene lost 7 bases and the J gene lost 9 bases, with 21 bases spanning the gap. As DNA, the CDR3 is TGTGCCACCAGCGACGGTGCGGGGTCGGCGGGTGAGCAGTTCTTC. It specifies CATSDGAGSAGEQFF.

In this sample, this clonotype turned up a few times. The genes are TRBV12-3 or TRBV12-4 and TRBJ2-1, with TRBD2 matching over 13 bases. The CDR3 has 17 residues. With 4 bases clipped from V and 5 bases from J, the junction kept 8 bases outside the gene matches. The CDR3 DNA follows: TGTGCCAGCAGTTCCTCGAGACTAGCGGGGGGACACAATGAGCAGTTCTTC. Protein: CASSSSRLAGGHNEQFF.

The gene calls are TRBV29-1 and TRBJ1-2; 8 nucleotides match TRBD1. The V segment lost 5 bases and the J segment 8 bases; nucleotides outside the gene matches: 10. This CDR3 comprises 13 residues. The germline V gene has CDR1 SQVTM and CDR2 ANQGSEA. The CDR3, as DNA: TGCAGCGTTAACGGACAGGGAGGAAGGGGCTACACCTTC. This codes for CSVNGQGGRGYTF.

This chain uses TRBV7-3 with TRBJ2-3; no firm D call. CDR1 is SGHTA and CDR2 is FQGTGA in the germline V gene. The length of the CDR3 is 16 residues. With 5 bases removed from V and 4 bases from J, the gap between germline ends came to 19 bases. CDR3 sequence reads: CASSPTSLELSDTQYF. CDR3 nucleotides: TGTGCCAGCAGCCCCACCTCCTTGGAGCTTTCAGATACGCAGTATTTT.

This clonotype was counted between two and nine times. The J gene is TRBJ1-2, the V gene TRBV9; 8 bases are shared with TRBD1. This CDR3 has 13 residues. Losses at the gene ends were 0 bases for V and 7 bases for J; bases not matched to a gene: 2. CDR1 and CDR2 (germline): SGDLS, YYNGEE. The CDR3 nucleotides read TGTGCCAGCAGCGTAGGGCAGGGGGCTGGCTACACCTTC. This gives the protein CASSVGQGAGYTF. Supplemented by reference TRBV9 and TRBJ1-2, the full variable domain reads DSGVTQTPKHLITATGQRVTLRCSPRSGDLSVYWYQQSLDQGLQFLIQYYNGEERAKGNILERFSAQQFPDLHSELNLSSLELGDSALYFCASSVGQGAGYTFGSGTRLTVV.

This chain uses TRBV7-9 with TRBJ1-2; D uncertain. In germline, CDR1 is SEHNR, CDR2 FQNEAQ (reference sequence). V was cut by 4 bases and J by 7 bases, with 22 bases left in between. CDR3 size: 16 residues. In DNA form, the CDR3 reads TGTGCCAGCAGCTCCCCCGTCCAGGCACCTGATGGTGGCTACACCTTC. Translating it yields CASSSPVQAPDGGYTF.

V and J are TRBV7-9 and TRBJ2-1, with D tentatively TRBD1 (5 bases). There are 14 residues in the CDR3. The germline CDR1 and CDR2 sequences are SEHNR and FQNEAQ (reference sequence). Deletions cut 4 bases from V and 9 bases from J, with 16 bases between. This CDR3 is CASSSQGARGEQFF. The CDR3 bases are TGTGCCAGCAGCTCCCAAGGGGCTAGGGGTGAGCAGTTCTTC.

The chain couples TRBV5-1 to TRBJ2-7, with TRBD1 identical over 7 bases. The V gene end was trimmed by 0 bases and the J gene end by 7 bases; junction bases not matched to a gene: 10. Germline CDR1 SGHRS, CDR2 YFSETQ. The CDR3 spans 15 residues. The CDR3 coding sequence is TGCGCCAGCAGCTTGGGACAGGGTCCTACGTTGGAGCAGTACTTC. Translating it yields CASSLGQGPTLEQYF. The variable domain in full, completed from reference TRBV5-1 and TRBJ2-7, reads KAGVTQTPRYLIKTRGQQVTLSCSPISGHRSVSWYQQTPGQGLQFLFEYFSETQRNKGNFPGRFSGRQFSNSRSEMNVSTLELGDSALYLCASSLGQGPTLEQYFGPGTRLTVT.

This clonotype was detected a few times. V and J are TRBV12-3 or TRBV12-4 and TRBJ1-5; D may be TRBD1 (5 bases). With 8 bases removed from V and 2 bases from J, the gap between germline ends came to 13 bases. This CDR3 has 14 amino acids. The CDR3 here is CASGWGGGNQPQHF. CDR3 in DNA: TGTGCCAGCGGCTGGGGGGGTGGCAATCAGCCCCAGCATTTT.

The chain links TRBV14 to TRBJ1-5; no reliable D call. CDR1 and CDR2 (germline): SGHDN, FVKESK. The ends were cut back, 2 bases at V and 4 bases at J, with 3 bases in the middle. The CDR3 has 12 amino acids. The CDR3 region has the DNA TGTGCCAGCAGCCAATGGAATCAGCCCCAGCATTTT. Protein sequence: CASSQWNQPQHF.

The chain joins TRBV24-1 to TRBJ2-1, with 7 bases fitting TRBD1. V was pared by 1 base and J by 2 bases, with 4 bases of the junction left unmatched. This CDR3 spans 16 amino acids. CDR1 is KGHDR and CDR2 is SFDVKD in the germline V gene. The CDR3, as DNA: TGTGCCACCAGTGATTTCGAGGGGGCCGCCTACAATGAGCAGTTCTTC. Protein: CATSDFEGAAYNEQFF.

In the case of this clonotype: The conserved phenylalanine or tryptophan normally closing the CDR3 is absent here, so this likely arose from a read error. The CDR3 DNA reads as TGTGCCAGCAGCTTACAGGGGAGTGGCTACACCGTC. Encoded protein: CASSLQGSGYTV. The chain carries TRBV11-1 and TRBJ1-2, with TRBD1 as a possible D gene (6 bases). Germline values: CDR1 SGHAT, CDR2 FQDESV (reference sequence). CDR3 length: 12 amino acids. Trimming took off 2 bases at V and 7 bases at J, with 8 bases between the two ends.

This clonotype was seen a few times. The junction and the germline gene differ at one end; a read error may be behind it. The V and J genes are TRBV7-2 and TRBJ2-6, with TRBD2 matching 14 bases. Germline CDR1 and CDR2: SGHTA and FQGNSA. This CDR3 contains 18 residues. The CDR3, as DNA: TGTGCCAGCAGCTCCAGGACTAGCGGGGGGACTGGGGCCAATGTCCTGACTTTC. Its translation is CASSSRTSGGTGANVLTF. The complete variable domain, with remaining parts taken from reference TRBV7-2 and TRBJ2-6, reads GAGVSQSPSNKVTEKGKDVELRCDPISGHTALYWYRQSLGQGLEFLIYFQGNSAPDKSGLPSDRFSAERTGGSVSTLTIQRTQQEDSAVYLCASSSRTSGGTGANVLTFGAGSRLTVL.

This clonotype was picked up a small number of times. The genes are TRBV2 and TRBJ2-5; D remains unclear. CDR3 length: 11 residues. The germline gives CDR1 SNHLY, CDR2 FYNNEI. Trimming removed 7 bases from V and 3 bases from J, with 6 bases in between. CDR3 amino acids: CASTMEETQYF. The CDR3 nucleotides read TGTGCCAGCACCATGGAAGAGACCCAGTACTTC.

The chain carries TRBV3-1 and TRBJ2-3; TRBD2 is a possible D gene (6 bases). This CDR3 region has 16 residues. The V end was cut by 4 bases, the J end by 1 base, with 15 bases between. Germline V gene data show CDR1 as LGHDT and CDR2 as YNNKEL (reference sequence). Written as DNA, the CDR3 is TGTGCCAGCAGCCCACTAGCAAGGACTGGCACAGATACGCAGTATTTT. Translating gives CASSPLARTGTDTQYF.

The rearrangement uses TRBV6-5 and TRBJ2-5; D possibly matches TRBD1 or TRBD2 (5 bases each). The CDR3 extends over 13 amino acids. The V gene's germline CDR1 is MNHEY and CDR2 SVGAGI. Trimming stripped 6 bases from V and 5 bases from J, with 13 bases between. The CDR3 region has the DNA TGTGCCAGCAGAACAGTCGAGGGGGAGACCCAGTACTTC. It translates to CASRTVEGETQYF.

This clonotype has more than one count but fewer than ten. The chain couples TRBV12-3 or TRBV12-4 to TRBJ2-3, with TRBD2 matching over 8 bases. The ends lost 6 bases at V and 2 bases at J; junction bases unmatched: 10. This CDR3 has 16 residues. CDR3 nucleotide sequence: TGTGCCAGCAGCCTTCATCGCGGGGGGACCACAGATACGCAGTATTTT. Its translation is CASSLHRGGTTDTQYF.

The genes are TRBV4-2 and TRBJ1-2; 12 bases map to TRBD1. The J segment lost 7 bases and the V segment lost 1 base, leaving 7 bases of the junction unmatched. This CDR3 region has 16 residues. Per germline, CDR1 LGHNA and CDR2 YNFKEQ. The CDR3, as DNA: TGTGCCAGCAGCCAAGTCAGCGGGACAGGGGGCGCTGGCTACACCTTC. Translation gives CASSQVSGTGGAGYTF.

This clonotype was observed a few times. The chain uses TRBV15 and TRBJ2-5, with D possibly matching TRBD1 (7 bases). Trimming removed 2 bases at V and 11 bases at J, with 12 bases between. This CDR3 has 12 amino acids. Germline CDR1 and CDR2: LNHNV and YYDKDF (reference sequence). CDR3 amino acids: CATSRQGGEQYF. The CDR3 nucleotides are TGTGCCACCAGCAGACAGGGGGGAGAGCAGTACTTC.

The CDR3 here is CASSRGLLLGYTF. The CDR3 bases are TGTGCCAGCAGCCGAGGCTTATTGCTTGGCTACACCTTC. This rearrangement joins TRBV14 to TRBJ1-2; no clear D gene. The germline CDR1 and CDR2 sequences are SGHDN and FVKESK. This CDR3 spans 13 amino acids. The ends were cut back, 4 bases at V and 7 bases at J, with 13 bases in the middle.

V is TRBV20-1 and J is TRBJ2-4; D unclear. V shed 3 bases and J shed 13 bases, with 19 bases lying between them. Germline V gene data show CDR1 as DFQATT and CDR2 as SNEGSKA (reference sequence). The CDR3 extends over 13 amino acids. CDR3 nucleotide sequence: TGCAGTGCTAGTGAAACCTCCTACAATGAGCAGTACTTC. It is translated as CSASETSYNEQYF.